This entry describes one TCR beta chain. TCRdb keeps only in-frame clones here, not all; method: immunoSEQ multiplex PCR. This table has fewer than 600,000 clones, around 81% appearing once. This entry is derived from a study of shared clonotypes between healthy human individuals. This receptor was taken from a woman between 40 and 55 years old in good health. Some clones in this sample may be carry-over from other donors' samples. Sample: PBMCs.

The CDR3 DNA sequence: TGTGCCAGCAGCTTATCCTTACATCCTATAGCCAAAAACATTCAGTACTTC. Translation gives CASSLSLHPIAKNIQYF. The V and J genes are TRBV7-9 and TRBJ2-4; D remains unclear. Trimming cost V 2 bases and J 0 bases, with 14 bases left between them. CDR1 is SEHNR and CDR2 is FQNEAQ in the germline V gene (reference sequence). This CDR3 has 17 residues.